A selection of T cell receptor beta chains follows, all from one sample in a study of blood T cell repertoires in COVID-19. Data came from immunoSEQ multiplex PCR; TCRdb stores just in-frame clones and leaves some out. The sample holds approximately 82,000 clones, 82% seen once. Sequences were obtained from peripheral blood. These receptors all come from a man aged 50 or older with active or convalescent COVID-19. Each CDR3 is given with its conserved first and last residue. Each record gives: D gene, J gene, clone size, V gene, CDR3 protein, CDR3 DNA. The D gene is left open where the match is weak. Some rows mark clone size as missing; the rest say once, few, many or name a class of expanded clone.

D gene: NA
J gene: TRBJ2-2
clone size: once
V gene: TRBV5-1
CDR3 protein: CASQTQGWSGTGELFF
CDR3 DNA: TGCGCCAGCCAGACACAGGGTTGGTCGGGGACCGGGGAGCTGTTTTTT

D gene: NA
J gene: TRBJ1-1
clone size: NA
V gene: TRBV6-2/TRBV6-3
CDR3 protein: CASSYTMNTEAFF
CDR3 DNA: TGTGCCAGCAGTTACACTATGAACACTGAAGCTTTCTTT

D gene: NA
J gene: TRBJ1-6
clone size: NA
V gene: TRBV5-6
CDR3 protein: CASSPLGGGNSPLHF
CDR3 DNA: TGTGCCAGCAGCCCCCTAGGAGGCGGTAATTCACCCCTCCACTTT

D gene: TRBD1
J gene: TRBJ2-7
clone size: NA
V gene: TRBV4-3
CDR3 protein: CASSQEKGGRTGSIISYEQYF
CDR3 DNA: TGCGCCAGCAGCCAAGAAAAAGGAGGACGGACAGGGTCAATTATTTCCTACGAGCAGTACTTC

D gene: TRBD1
J gene: TRBJ1-6
clone size: few
V gene: TRBV3-1/TRBV3-2
CDR3 protein: CASSLGTGAYSPLHF
CDR3 DNA: TGTGCCAGCAGCCTAGGGACAGGGGCTTATTCACCCCTCCACTTT

D gene: NA
J gene: TRBJ1-6
clone size: NA
V gene: TRBV30
CDR3 protein: CAWSWRSSNSPLHF
CDR3 DNA: TGTGCCTGGAGCTGGAGGAGCTCCAATTCACCCCTCCACTTT

D gene: TRBD1
J gene: TRBJ1-2
clone size: NA
V gene: TRBV27
CDR3 protein: CASSPSRQGTIGYTF
CDR3 DNA: TGTGCCAGCAGTCCGTCCCGACAGGGGACCATCGGCTACACCTTC

D gene: TRBD2
J gene: TRBJ2-1
clone size: NA
V gene: TRBV7-2
CDR3 protein: CASSTLAGEYNEQFF
CDR3 DNA: TGTGCCAGCAGCACACTAGCGGGGGAGTACAATGAGCAGTTCTTC

D gene: NA
J gene: TRBJ2-5
clone size: NA
V gene: TRBV7-2
CDR3 protein: CASSSSSGNPTETQYF
CDR3 DNA: TGTGCCAGCAGCTCCTCCTCCGGTAACCCCACGGAGACCCAGTACTTC

D gene: NA
J gene: TRBJ2-1
clone size: once
V gene: TRBV6-2/TRBV6-3
CDR3 protein: CASSPQFAGSYNEQFF
CDR3 DNA: TGTGCCAGCAGCCCTCAGTTCGCGGGCTCCTACAATGAGCAGTTCTTC

D gene: NA
J gene: TRBJ1-4
clone size: NA
V gene: TRBV15
CDR3 protein: CATSRDKTKEEKLFF
CDR3 DNA: TGTGCCACCAGCAGAGATAAGACAAAGGAAGAAAAACTGTTTTTT

D gene: TRBD2
J gene: TRBJ2-3
clone size: NA
V gene: TRBV9
CDR3 protein: CASSVVESSGGVVKQYF
CDR3 DNA: TGTGCCAGCAGCGTAGTTGAGAGTAGCGGGGGGGTTGTGAAGCAGTATTTT

D gene: NA
J gene: TRBJ2-5
clone size: NA
V gene: TRBV11-3
CDR3 protein: CASSSGGVQETQYF
CDR3 DNA: TGTGCCAGCAGCTCAGGCGGGGTTCAAGAGACCCAGTACTTC

D gene: NA
J gene: TRBJ1-1
clone size: NA
V gene: TRBV4-1
CDR3 protein: CASSPREANTEAFF
CDR3 DNA: TGCGCCAGCAGCCCCCGGGAGGCGAACACTGAAGCTTTCTTT

D gene: NA
J gene: TRBJ2-5
clone size: NA
V gene: TRBV30
CDR3 protein: CAWSRETQYF
CDR3 DNA: TGTGCCTGGAGTCGGGAGACCCAGTACTTC

D gene: TRBD1
J gene: TRBJ2-3
clone size: few
V gene: TRBV18
CDR3 protein: CASSSTVGTAKADTQYF
CDR3 DNA: TGTGCCAGCTCCTCAACGGTGGGGACAGCTAAGGCAGATACGCAGTATTTT

D gene: TRBD2
J gene: TRBJ2-3
clone size: NA
V gene: TRBV29-1
CDR3 protein: CSVAGGMAADTQYF
CDR3 DNA: TGCAGCGTTGCGGGGGGAATGGCGGCAGATACGCAGTATTTT

D gene: NA
J gene: TRBJ2-1
clone size: NA
V gene: TRBV7-9
CDR3 protein: CASSRVGRSSEQFF
CDR3 DNA: TGTGCCAGCAGCCGGGTCGGCCGATCCAGTGAGCAGTTCTTC

D gene: TRBD1
J gene: TRBJ1-3
clone size: NA
V gene: TRBV9
CDR3 protein: CASSVSSGGASGNTIYF
CDR3 DNA: TGTGCCAGCAGCGTCTCTTCAGGGGGCGCATCTGGAAACACCATATATTTT

D gene: TRBD1
J gene: TRBJ1-1
clone size: NA
V gene: TRBV11-2
CDR3 protein: CASSLAGTGYFMNTEAFF
CDR3 DNA: TGTGCCAGCAGCTTAGCCGGGACAGGGTACTTCATGAACACTGAAGCTTTCTTT

D gene: TRBD1
J gene: TRBJ2-1
clone size: once
V gene: TRBV4-1
CDR3 protein: CASSQGTGTGVNEQFF
CDR3 DNA: TGCGCCAGCAGCCAAGGAACCGGGACAGGGGTGAATGAGCAGTTCTTC

D gene: NA
J gene: TRBJ2-5
clone size: NA
V gene: TRBV11-3
CDR3 protein: CASSLGGVGETQYF
CDR3 DNA: TGTGCCAGCAGCTTAGGCGGGGTCGGGGAGACCCAGTACTTC

D gene: NA
J gene: TRBJ1-2
clone size: NA
V gene: TRBV25-1
CDR3 protein: CASRMESNYGYTF
CDR3 DNA: TGTGCCAGCAGGATGGAGTCTAACTATGGCTACACCTTC

D gene: TRBD1
J gene: TRBJ1-4
clone size: NA
V gene: TRBV4-3
CDR3 protein: CASSQDRGQTEKLFF
CDR3 DNA: TGCGCCAGCAGCCAAGATCGGGGACAGACTGAAAAACTGTTTTTT

D gene: TRBD1
J gene: TRBJ2-3
clone size: NA
V gene: TRBV5-1
CDR3 protein: CASSLGTGGYTQYF
CDR3 DNA: TGCGCCAGCAGCTTGGGGACAGGGGGCTATACGCAGTATTTT

D gene: NA
J gene: TRBJ1-6
clone size: NA
V gene: TRBV21-1
CDR3 protein: CASVRGFNSPLHF
CDR3 DNA: TGTGCCAGCGTCAGGGGGTTTAATTCACCCCTCCACTTT

D gene: TRBD2
J gene: TRBJ2-1
clone size: NA
V gene: TRBV27
CDR3 protein: CASTASGGREQFF
CDR3 DNA: TGTGCCAGCACCGCCTCGGGGGGACGGGAGCAGTTCTTC

D gene: NA
J gene: TRBJ1-5
clone size: NA
V gene: TRBV18
CDR3 protein: CASSPIVNQPQHF
CDR3 DNA: TGTGCCAGCTCACCAATTGTAAATCAGCCCCAGCATTTT

D gene: TRBD1
J gene: TRBJ1-1
clone size: NA
V gene: TRBV10-1
CDR3 protein: CASRGTGHEAFF
CDR3 DNA: TGCGCCAGCCGAGGGACAGGACATGAAGCTTTCTTT

D gene: NA
J gene: TRBJ1-4
clone size: once
V gene: TRBV2
CDR3 protein: CASTQPGTNEKLFF
CDR3 DNA: TGTGCCAGCACTCAACCGGGTACTAATGAAAAACTGTTTTTT

D gene: TRBD2
J gene: TRBJ2-3
clone size: NA
V gene: TRBV5-1
CDR3 protein: CASSSPGSGGTDTQYF
CDR3 DNA: TGCGCCAGCAGCTCCCCGGGTAGCGGGGGAACAGATACGCAGTATTTT

D gene: NA
J gene: TRBJ2-5
clone size: NA
V gene: TRBV12-3/TRBV12-4
CDR3 protein: CASSLGGQETQYF
CDR3 DNA: TGTGCCAGCAGCTTGGGGGGGCAGGAGACCCAGTACTTC

D gene: NA
J gene: TRBJ1-4
clone size: NA
V gene: TRBV19
CDR3 protein: CASSVSATNEKLFF
CDR3 DNA: TGTGCCAGTAGCGTATCAGCAACTAATGAAAAACTGTTTTTT

D gene: NA
J gene: TRBJ1-1
clone size: few
V gene: TRBV3-1/TRBV3-2
CDR3 protein: CASSQDGGGTNTEAFF
CDR3 DNA: TGTGCCAGCAGCCAAGATGGCGGCGGGACGAACACTGAAGCTTTCTTT

D gene: TRBD2
J gene: TRBJ2-5
clone size: NA
V gene: TRBV7-6
CDR3 protein: CASSLGTSGEGTQYF
CDR3 DNA: TGTGCCAGCAGCTTAGGGACTAGCGGGGAGGGGACCCAGTACTTC

D gene: NA
J gene: TRBJ1-1
clone size: NA
V gene: TRBV20-1
CDR3 protein: CSARSETEAFF
CDR3 DNA: TGCAGTGCTAGAAGTGAGACTGAAGCTTTCTTT

D gene: TRBD2
J gene: TRBJ2-5
clone size: NA
V gene: TRBV10-3
CDR3 protein: CAISDRTSEETQYF
CDR3 DNA: TGTGCCATCAGTGATCGGACTAGCGAGGAGACCCAGTACTTC

D gene: TRBD1
J gene: TRBJ1-2
clone size: NA
V gene: TRBV7-2
CDR3 protein: CASSYRDRGHYGYTF
CDR3 DNA: TGTGCCAGCAGCTACCGGGACAGGGGGCACTATGGCTACACCTTC

D gene: NA
J gene: TRBJ1-1
clone size: NA
V gene: TRBV5-1
CDR3 protein: CASSLGQFMNTEAFF
CDR3 DNA: TGCGCCAGCAGCTTGGGGCAGTTCATGAACACTGAAGCTTTCTTT

D gene: TRBD1
J gene: TRBJ1-6
clone size: NA
V gene: TRBV19
CDR3 protein: CASSGDRGHNSPLHF
CDR3 DNA: TGTGCCAGTAGTGGGGACAGGGGCCATAATTCACCCCTCCACTTT

D gene: TRBD1
J gene: TRBJ2-2
clone size: NA
V gene: TRBV2
CDR3 protein: CASGQGYTGELFF
CDR3 DNA: TGTGCCAGCGGACAGGGTTACACCGGGGAGCTGTTTTTT

D gene: NA
J gene: TRBJ1-1
clone size: NA
V gene: TRBV10-3
CDR3 protein: CAISDPDSRAFF
CDR3 DNA: TGTGCCATCAGTGACCCGGACAGCCGGGCTTTCTTT

D gene: TRBD1
J gene: TRBJ1-3
clone size: once
V gene: TRBV6-5
CDR3 protein: CASSSGQGVGNTIYF
CDR3 DNA: TGTGCCAGCAGTTCGGGACAGGGGGTTGGAAACACCATATATTTT